These T cell receptor beta chains were read from a single sample in a study of CXCR3-negative and CXCR3-positive naive CD8 T cells. TCRdb derives one entry per CDR3 protein from the 5' RACE reads, leaving out DNA. This listing includes some 150,000 distinct CDR3 sequences. Input material: naive CXCR3+ CD8+ T cells from blood. The receptors come from a human donor in good health. Some clones in this sample may be carry-over from other donors' samples. The CDR3 runs from the conserved cysteine through the conserved F or W. Fields, in order: CDR3 protein, V gene, J gene.

CASRYKPGGYKYNEQFF,TRBV28,TRBJ2-1
CASSLEKAGEQYF,TRBV5-6,TRBJ2-7
CASSSLGAGDEQFF,TRBV12-3/TRBV12-4,TRBJ2-1
CATAYQETQYF,TRBV7-9,TRBJ2-7
CASSQERTDYNEQFF,TRBV4-2,TRBJ2-1
CASSHPGGGLAGGVDTQYF,TRBV4-3,TRBJ2-3
CASSLAPGQGYEQYF,TRBV5-5,TRBJ2-7
CASKGEGQGLGEQYF,TRBV7-8,TRBJ2-7
CSVERAGTNYGYTF,TRBV29-1,TRBJ1-2
CASSLDPLPGELFF,TRBV19,TRBJ2-2
CASSQDGTLQETQYF,TRBV4-1,TRBJ2-5
CASSLDPANYGYTF,TRBV5-1,TRBJ1-2
CASSQATWNEQFF,TRBV14,TRBJ2-1
CASSPREGLAGVTGELFF,TRBV11-3,TRBJ2-2
CASSSPETLVVVFPYEQYF,TRBV28,TRBJ2-7
CASNPRGQGGGSNQPQHF,TRBV21-1,TRBJ1-5
CSYPPGGHSDTQYF,TRBV29-1,TRBJ2-3
CASSIDLGLAPGELFF,TRBV19,TRBJ2-2
CASSSLGGYEEQYF,TRBV7-2,TRBJ2-7
CASSLDSPSVFF,TRBV7-9,TRBJ2-1
CASSRIAGDYNEQFF,TRBV13,TRBJ2-1
CATSRVRWDTQYF,TRBV15,TRBJ2-3
CATSGASGINNEQFF,TRBV24-1,TRBJ2-1
CASSYSSSDYGYTF,TRBV6-5,TRBJ1-2
CASSSGSGHEQYF,TRBV19,TRBJ2-7
CSVVGGMGTGNEQYF,TRBV29-1,TRBJ2-7
CASRVQTGLYNEQFF,TRBV2,TRBJ2-1
CASEGSGSSNTGELFF,TRBV28,TRBJ2-2
CASSEEGTGFNEQFF,TRBV6-1,TRBJ2-1
CASRGLENSPLHF,TRBV2,TRBJ1-6
CASSPEGLQETQYF,TRBV12-3/TRBV12-4,TRBJ2-5
CASSARTGLRSYEQYF,TRBV13,TRBJ2-7
CASIASSSYNEQFF,TRBV5-6,TRBJ2-1
CASTSGTGGYEQYF,TRBV12-3/TRBV12-4,TRBJ2-7
CASSQAPAGDAFF,TRBV3-1,TRBJ1-1
CASREGLAKNIQYF,TRBV28,TRBJ2-4
CSVTGTDGYTDTQYF,TRBV29-1,TRBJ2-3
CASSYSISGVDYEQYF,TRBV6-5,TRBJ2-7
CASSLARGAGGYTF,TRBV7-9,TRBJ1-2
CASSLAPGGLYEQYF,TRBV5-6,TRBJ2-7
CSVSERGGAYNEQFF,TRBV29-1,TRBJ2-1
CASRPDTGEQFF,TRBV5-5,TRBJ2-1
CVSSLDRQDYNEQFF,TRBV7-6,TRBJ2-1
CASSLSSGVNTGELFF,TRBV7-9,TRBJ2-2
CASTLDLLTDTQYF,TRBV19,TRBJ2-3